This TCR beta chain was sequenced in a study of T cell repertoires in cytomegalovirus infection (dated by TCRdb to about 2019). General notes on the study: The peptide stimulations were aimed at well-studied HLA-B-restricted epitopes as well as recently identified HLA-C-restricted CMV epitopes, whose presentation resists viral immunomodulation. Donor HLA type was relevant to the analysis, because carriage of CMV infection together with the matching HLA type was indicated by public TCR beta signatures. Broader findings and caveats from the paper: The ex vivo response was dominated by HLA-C-restricted CMV-specific TCR beta clonotypes, which also provided the single most frequent clonotype in two of eight donors. In both this cohort and an independent cohort of several hundred donors, the cumulative frequency of public TCR beta family members distinguished carriers of CMV infection plus the relevant HLA type.

The run used an Illumina HiSeq 1500. TCRdb redid the processing of the public reads, applying fastp at Q25 and MiXCR, and retained in-frame beta chains. All rows with the same CDR3 protein become a single entry with the most common DNA and genes. Counted in this sample were hundreds of thousands of distinct CDR3 sequences; about 42% of them appeared once. In total, the top ten clones hold 43% of the sample. The sample's treatment or condition, from its label and the paper: in vitro stimulation with specific CMV peptide epitopes to enrich CMV-specific T cells. CDR1 is given as MNHNS and CDR2 as SASEGT, both from the germline V gene. Trimming leaves V shorter by 4 bases and J shorter by 5 bases, with the junction holding 5 bases beyond the gene matches. CDR3 length: 14 amino acids, cysteine to phenylalanine. Only CDR3 DNA remains: 42 bases, in frame from the first base. This clonotype was found once. Its binding antigen is unknown. No base quality values were provided; no much bigger clone lies one nucleotide off. On its own, one read is weak support.

This TCR was recovered from a human donor in good health (CMV status not recorded). Some clones in this sample may be carry-over from other donors' samples. This chain is built from TRBV6-1 and TRBJ2-1, and 7 junction bases match TRBD1. Sample: cultured PBMCs, taken from culture after CMV antigen stimulation. The base sequence is TGTGCCAGCAGTGTGGGACAGACTCACAATGAGCAGTTCTTC. The encoded protein is CASSVGQTHNEQFF.